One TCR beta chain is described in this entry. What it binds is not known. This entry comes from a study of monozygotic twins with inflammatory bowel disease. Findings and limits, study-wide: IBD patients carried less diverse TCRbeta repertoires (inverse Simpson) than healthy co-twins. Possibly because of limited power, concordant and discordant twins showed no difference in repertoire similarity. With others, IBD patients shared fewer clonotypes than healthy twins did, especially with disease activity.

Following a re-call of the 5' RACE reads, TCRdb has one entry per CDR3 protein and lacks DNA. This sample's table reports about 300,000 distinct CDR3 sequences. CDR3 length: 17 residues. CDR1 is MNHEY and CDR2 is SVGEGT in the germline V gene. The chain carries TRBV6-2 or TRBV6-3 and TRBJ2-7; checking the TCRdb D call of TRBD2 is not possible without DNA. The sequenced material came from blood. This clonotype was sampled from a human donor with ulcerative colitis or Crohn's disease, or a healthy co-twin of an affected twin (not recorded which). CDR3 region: CASSLRLAGQGSYEQYF.